The text below deals with one T cell receptor (beta chain). Antigen specificity is unknown. The data were taken from a study of Graves' ophthalmopathy and Graves' hyperthyroidism. Amplified material comprised TCR beta CDR3 regions derived from RNA transcripts. Scientists carried out first-round RT-PCR using HTBI primers and then a second-round multiplex PCR. TCRdb ran MiXCR on the multiplex PCR reads and lists one entry per CDR3 protein. The data contain 660,000 or so distinct CDR3 sequences, roughly 39% of them seen just once; the ten biggest clones take up over 2.5%. Findings of the study overall: Most expanded thyroid clonotypes above 0.001 frequency also appeared in blood. Discrimination between ophthalmopathy and stable hyperthyroidism by a 13-signature model showed 87.88% sensitivity and over 70% specificity.

Orbital computed tomography, together with clinical symptoms, serum thyroxine, TRAb and thyroid ultrasound, was used for diagnosis. Someone took the PBMCs out of about 10 ml of fresh peripheral blood. The CDR3 length is 15 residues. Trimming took 3 bases from V and 0 from J, leaving 13 bases between them. CDR1 is SQVTM, CDR2 ANQGSEA, per germline. The sample was peripheral blood. The clonotype originates from an adult man with Graves' ophthalmopathy. This sequence joins TRBV29-1 and TRBJ2-3; D possibly matches TRBD1 or TRBD2 (6 bases each). The CDR3 loop is CSVEVTGRSTDTQYF. The CDR3 DNA is TGCAGCGTTGAGGTAACAGGGAGGAGCACAGATACGCAGTATTTT.